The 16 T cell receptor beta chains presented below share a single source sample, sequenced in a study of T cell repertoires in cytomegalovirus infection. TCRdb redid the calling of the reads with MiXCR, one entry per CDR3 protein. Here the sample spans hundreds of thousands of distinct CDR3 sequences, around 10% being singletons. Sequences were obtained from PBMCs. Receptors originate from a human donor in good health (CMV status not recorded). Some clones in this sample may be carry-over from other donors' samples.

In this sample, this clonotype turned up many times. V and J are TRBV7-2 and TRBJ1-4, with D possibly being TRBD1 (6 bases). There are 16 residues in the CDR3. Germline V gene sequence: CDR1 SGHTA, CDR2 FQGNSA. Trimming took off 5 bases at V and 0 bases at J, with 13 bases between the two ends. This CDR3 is CASSIGQTATNEKLFF. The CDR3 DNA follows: TGTGCCAGCAGCATTGGACAGACAGCAACTAATGAAAAACTGTTTTTT. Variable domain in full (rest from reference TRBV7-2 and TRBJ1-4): GAGVSQSPSNKVTEKGKDVELRCDPISGHTALYWYRQSLGQGLEFLIYFQGNSAPDKSGLPSDRFSAERTGGSVSTLTIQRTQQEDSAVYLCASSIGQTATNEKLFFGSGTQLSVL.

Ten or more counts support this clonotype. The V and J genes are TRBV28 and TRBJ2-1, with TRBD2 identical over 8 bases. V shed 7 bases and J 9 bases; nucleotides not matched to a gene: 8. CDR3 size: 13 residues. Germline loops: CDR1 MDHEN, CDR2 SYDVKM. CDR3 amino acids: CASTEAGAGEQFF. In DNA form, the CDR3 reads TGTGCCAGCACCGAAGCGGGAGCTGGTGAGCAGTTCTTC. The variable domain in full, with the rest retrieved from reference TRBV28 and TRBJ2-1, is DVKVTQSSRYLVKRTGEKVFLECVQDMDHENMFWYRQDPGLGLRLIYFSYDVKMKEKGDIPEGYSVSREKKERFSLILESASTNQTSMYLCASTEAGAGEQFFGPGTRLTVL.

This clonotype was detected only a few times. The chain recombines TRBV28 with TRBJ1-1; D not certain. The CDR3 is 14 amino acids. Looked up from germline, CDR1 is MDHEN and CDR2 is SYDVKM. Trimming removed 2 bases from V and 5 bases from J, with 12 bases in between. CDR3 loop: CASSLGVGRTEAFF. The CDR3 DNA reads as TGTGCCAGCAGTTTAGGGGTGGGCCGTACTGAAGCTTTCTTT.

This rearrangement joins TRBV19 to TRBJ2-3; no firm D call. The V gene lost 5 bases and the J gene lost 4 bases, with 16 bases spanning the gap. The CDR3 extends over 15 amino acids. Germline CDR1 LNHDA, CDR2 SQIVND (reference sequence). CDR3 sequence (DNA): TGTGCCAGTAGTGGGCTTGGGTCCTTGGCAGATACGCAGTATTTT. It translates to CASSGLGSLADTQYF.

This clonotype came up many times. Here the CDR3 DNA reads TGTGCCAGCAGCTTAGTAGGCAGGGGTCAGACCCAGTACTTC. This sequence encodes CASSLVGRGQTQYF. This rearrangement joins TRBV7-8 to TRBJ2-5, with TRBD1 as a possible D gene (6 bases). V shed 1 base and J shed 6 bases, with 12 bases lying between them. This CDR3 spans 14 amino acids. Germline V gives CDR1 SGHVS, CDR2 FQNEAQ.

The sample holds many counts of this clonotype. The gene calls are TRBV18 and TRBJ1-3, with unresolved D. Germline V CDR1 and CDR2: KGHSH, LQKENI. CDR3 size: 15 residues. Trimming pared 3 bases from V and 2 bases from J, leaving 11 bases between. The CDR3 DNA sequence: TGTGCCAGCTCACCCGTCACCCGAACTGGAAACACCATATATTTT. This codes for CASSPVTRTGNTIYF. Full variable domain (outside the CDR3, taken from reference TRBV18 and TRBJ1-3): NAGVMQNPRHLVRRRGQEARLRCSPMKGHSHVYWYRQLPEEGLKFMVYLQKENIIDESGMPKERFSAEFPKEGPSILRIQQVVRGDSAAYFCASSPVTRTGNTIYFGEGSWLTVV.

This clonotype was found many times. The CDR3 coding sequence is TGTGCCAGCTCACTTCGGACAGGGGACGACACCTTC. Its translation: CASSLRTGDDTF. The chain is built from TRBV18 and TRBJ1-2; 9 bases agree with TRBD1. The V segment lost 4 bases and the J segment 12 bases; nucleotides outside the gene matches: 6. Germline V lookup: CDR1 KGHSH, CDR2 LQKENI. The CDR3 runs to 12 residues. Variable domain in full (rest from reference TRBV18 and TRBJ1-2): NAGVMQNPRHLVRRRGQEARLRCSPMKGHSHVYWYRQLPEEGLKFMVYLQKENIIDESGMPKERFSAEFPKEGPSILRIQQVVRGDSAAYFCASSLRTGDDTFGSGTRLTVV.

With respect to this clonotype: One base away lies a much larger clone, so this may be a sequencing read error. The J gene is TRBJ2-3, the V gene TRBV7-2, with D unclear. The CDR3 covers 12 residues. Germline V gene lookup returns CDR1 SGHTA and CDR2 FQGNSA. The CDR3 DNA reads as TGTGCCAACAGCTTTCCCCCAGATACGCAGTATTTT. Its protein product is CANSFPPDTQYF.

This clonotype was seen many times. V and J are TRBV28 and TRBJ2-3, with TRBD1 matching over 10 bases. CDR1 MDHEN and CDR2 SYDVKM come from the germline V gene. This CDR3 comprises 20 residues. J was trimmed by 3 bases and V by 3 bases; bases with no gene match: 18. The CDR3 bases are TGTGCCAGCAGTTTTCCCGGGACAGGGGCTTACTACCGGGTGACAGATACGCAGTATTTT. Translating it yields CASSFPGTGAYYRVTDTQYF.

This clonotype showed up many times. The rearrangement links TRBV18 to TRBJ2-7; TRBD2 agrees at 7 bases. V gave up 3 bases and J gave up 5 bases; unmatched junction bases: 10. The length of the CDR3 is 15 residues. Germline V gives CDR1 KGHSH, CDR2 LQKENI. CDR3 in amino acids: CASSPIGGRTHEQYF. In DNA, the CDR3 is TGTGCCAGCTCACCGATTGGCGGGAGAACCCACGAGCAGTACTTC.

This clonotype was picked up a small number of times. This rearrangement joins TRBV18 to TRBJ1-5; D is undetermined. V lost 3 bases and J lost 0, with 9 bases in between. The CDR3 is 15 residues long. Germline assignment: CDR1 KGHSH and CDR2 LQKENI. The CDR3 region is CASSPPGYSNQPQHF. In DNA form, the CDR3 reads TGTGCCAGCTCACCTCCTGGTTATAGCAATCAGCCCCAGCATTTT.

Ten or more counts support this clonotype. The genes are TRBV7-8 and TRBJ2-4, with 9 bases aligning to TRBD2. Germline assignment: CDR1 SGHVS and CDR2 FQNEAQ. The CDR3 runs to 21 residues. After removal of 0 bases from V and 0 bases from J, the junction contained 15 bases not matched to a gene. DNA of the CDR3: TGTGCCAGCAGCTTAGCGCTTGCGGGAGGGTATATGGGGGGAGCCAAAAACATTCAGTACTTC. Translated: CASSLALAGGYMGGAKNIQYF.

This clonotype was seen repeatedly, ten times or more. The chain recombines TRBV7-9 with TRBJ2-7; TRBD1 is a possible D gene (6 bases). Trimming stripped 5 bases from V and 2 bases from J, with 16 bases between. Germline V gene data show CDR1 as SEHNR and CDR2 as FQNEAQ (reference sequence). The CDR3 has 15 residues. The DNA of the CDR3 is TGTGCCAGCAGCCCAAACAGGGCTAGCACCTACGAGCAGTACTTC. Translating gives CASSPNRASTYEQYF. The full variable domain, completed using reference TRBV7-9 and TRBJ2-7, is DTGVSQNPRHKITKRGQNVTFRCDPISEHNRLYWYRQTLGQGPEFLTYFQNEAQLEKSRLLSDRFSAERPKGSFSTLEIQRTEQGDSAMYLCASSPNRASTYEQYFGPGTRLTVT.

The CDR3 here is CASSRGLDSYEQYF. CDR3 coding DNA: TGTGCCAGCAGCCGGGGACTCGACTCCTACGAGCAGTACTTC. The V gene is TRBV12-3 or TRBV12-4, the J gene TRBJ2-7; possible D gene TRBD2, 6 bases. The length of the CDR3 is 14 residues. Trimming left V 6 bases short and J 0 bases short, with 12 bases between.

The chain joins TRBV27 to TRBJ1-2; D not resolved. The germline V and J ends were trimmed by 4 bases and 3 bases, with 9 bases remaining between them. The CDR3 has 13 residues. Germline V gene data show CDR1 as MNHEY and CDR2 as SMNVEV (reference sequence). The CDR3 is CASSSGLHYGYTF. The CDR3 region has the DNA TGTGCCAGCAGTTCAGGACTCCACTATGGCTACACCTTC.

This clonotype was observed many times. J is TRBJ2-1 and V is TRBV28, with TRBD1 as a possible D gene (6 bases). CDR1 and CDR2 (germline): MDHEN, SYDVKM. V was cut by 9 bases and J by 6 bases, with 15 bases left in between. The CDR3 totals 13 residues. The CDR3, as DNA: TGTGCCAGTACCAACAGGGTCAGCAATGAGCAGTTCTTC. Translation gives CASTNRVSNEQFF.